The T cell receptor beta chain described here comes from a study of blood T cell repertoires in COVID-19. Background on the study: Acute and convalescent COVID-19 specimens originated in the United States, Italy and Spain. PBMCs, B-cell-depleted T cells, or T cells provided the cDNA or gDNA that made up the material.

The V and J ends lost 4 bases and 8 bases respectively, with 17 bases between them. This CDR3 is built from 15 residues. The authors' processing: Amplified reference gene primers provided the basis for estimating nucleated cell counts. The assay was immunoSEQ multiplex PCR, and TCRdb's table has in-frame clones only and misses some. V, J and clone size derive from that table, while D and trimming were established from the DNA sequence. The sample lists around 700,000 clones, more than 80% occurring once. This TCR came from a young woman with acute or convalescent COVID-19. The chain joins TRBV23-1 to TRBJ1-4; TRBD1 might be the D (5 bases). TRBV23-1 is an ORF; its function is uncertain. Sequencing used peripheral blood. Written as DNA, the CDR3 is TGCGCCAGCAGTCGCTGGGGAGGGCCAGGGGAAAAACTGTTTTTT. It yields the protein CASSRWGGPGEKLFF.